Listed here are 26 T cell receptor beta chains from one sample, sequenced in a study of blood T cells in healthy people across ages. Then a second PCR, running about 7 to 11 cycles, was carried out with a sample-barcoded 5' primer and a J-beta primer mix. TCRdb re-derived calls from the 5' RACE reads in MiXCR, one entry per CDR3 protein. The repertoire consists of 710,000 or so distinct CDR3 sequences, with roughly 32% occurring once and the leading ten covering roughly 14%. Source material: blood. These receptors were collected from a woman of 80 years or more in good health.

This clonotype was detected ten times or more. The V gene is TRBV25-1, the J gene TRBJ2-7; D might be TRBD2 (5 bases). V lost 7 bases, J lost 9 bases, and 13 bases lay in between. CDR3 length: 11 residues. Germline V gene data show CDR1 as MGHDK and CDR2 as SYGVNS. DNA of the CDR3: TGTGCCAGCATGGGGAACAGCGGGCAGTACTTC. Translated: CASMGNSGQYF.

This clonotype occurred many times. This chain uses TRBV3-1 with TRBJ2-7; 7 nucleotides align to TRBD1. J was trimmed by 5 bases and V by 4 bases; bases with no gene match: 5. The germline gives CDR1 LGHDT, CDR2 YNNKEL (reference sequence). The CDR3 runs 13 residues. The CDR3 protein is CASSPGDSDEQYF. DNA for the CDR3: TGTGCCAGCAGCCCAGGGGACAGCGACGAGCAGTACTTC.

This clonotype was picked up many times. The rearrangement links TRBV28 to TRBJ2-3; 8 bases line up with TRBD1. CDR3 length equals 17 residues. V lost 2 bases and J lost 1; bases outside the gene matches: 8. CDR1 is MDHEN and CDR2 is SYDVKM in the germline V gene. The CDR3 region has the DNA TGTGCCAGCAGTTTACTTCCAGGGACAGGTGGCACAGATACGCAGTATTTT. Translated: CASSLLPGTGGTDTQYF.

This clonotype was detected only a few times. The chain carries TRBV30 and TRBJ2-4; TRBD1 matches 10 bases. CDR1 and CDR2 (germline): GTSNPN, SVGIG (reference sequence). The CDR3 contains 16 residues. V dropped 0 bases and J dropped 3; count of bases not matched to a gene: 5. CDR3 in amino acids: CAWSVETGGGKNIQYF. CDR3 sequence (DNA): TGTGCCTGGAGTGTAGAGACAGGGGGCGGCAAAAACATTCAGTACTTC.

The rearrangement uses TRBV30 and TRBJ1-1, with 8 bases lining up with TRBD1. The CDR3 length is 14 residues. V dropped 2 bases and J dropped 5; count of bases not matched to a gene: 7. Looked up from germline, CDR1 is GTSNPN and CDR2 is SVGIG (reference sequence). CDR3 sequence: CAWSSRTGQTEAFF. CDR3 DNA: TGTGCCTGGAGTAGTAGGACAGGGCAGACTGAAGCTTTCTTT.

The V and J genes are TRBV5-1 and TRBJ2-5; 9 nucleotides align to TRBD1. CDR1 and CDR2 (germline): SGHRS, YFSETQ. J was trimmed by 13 bases and V by 5 bases; bases with no gene match: 12. The CDR3 spans 13 residues. In nucleotides, the CDR3 is TGCGCCAGCAGGCTGGACAGGGGTCGCGAGCGGTACTTC. Translation: CASRLDRGRERYF.

This clonotype has a single count. CDR3 sequence: CSAPRGVGEAQFF. CDR3 nucleotide sequence: TGCAGTGCTCCTCGGGGGGTCGGGGAGGCCCAGTTCTTC. The V and J genes are TRBV20-1 and TRBJ2-1; TRBD2 matches at 7 bases. This CDR3 is built from 13 residues. Germline loops: CDR1 DFQATT, CDR2 SNEGSKA (reference sequence). With 5 bases clipped from V and 13 bases from J, the junction kept 14 bases outside the gene matches.

The chain is built from TRBV29-1 and TRBJ2-1, with 10 positions matching TRBD2. This CDR3 region has 13 residues. Trimming took 5 bases from V and 9 from J; bases not matched to a gene: 7. Germline CDR1 SQVTM, CDR2 ANQGSEA. Here the CDR3 reads CSVKAGGPVEQFF. CDR3 coding DNA: TGCAGCGTTAAAGCGGGAGGGCCGGTTGAGCAGTTCTTC.

This sequence joins TRBV21-1 and TRBJ2-7. TRBV21-1 represents a pseudogene. This CDR3 spans 15 amino acids. As DNA, the CDR3 is TGTGCCAGCAGCGACGAACGAGGCTACTTCTACGAGCAGTACTTC. Translation gives CASSDERGYFYEQYF.

In this sample, this clonotype turned up many times. This chain connects TRBV20-1 to TRBJ2-5; unclear D gene. V was pared by 0 bases and J by 4 bases, with 18 bases between. In germline, CDR1 is DFQATT, CDR2 SNEGSKA (reference sequence). The CDR3 covers 16 residues. The CDR3 coding sequence is TGCAGTGCTAGAGATCAAGTGCAAGGGTGGAGAGAGACCCAGTACTTC. This codes for CSARDQVQGWRETQYF.

As to this clonotype: Since a much larger clone is just one base distant, this may be a read error. The V and J genes are TRBV18 and TRBJ2-5; 15 positions match TRBD2. This CDR3 has 18 residues. The germline CDR1 and CDR2 sequences are KGHSH and LQKENI. CDR3 DNA: TGTGCCAGCTCACCCAACGGACTAGCGGGGGGGTCCGAAGAGACCCGGTACTTC. It yields the protein CASSPNGLAGGSEETRYF.

The genes are TRBV12-3 or TRBV12-4 and TRBJ2-2; D is ambiguous. Trimming stripped 4 bases from V and 7 bases from J, with 7 bases between. The CDR3 is 12 residues long. Here the CDR3 DNA reads TGTGCCAGCAGTTGGGGTTGCGGGGAGCTGTTTTTT. It translates to CASSWGCGELFF.

This clonotype has only a few counts. A read error may produce the germline difference seen at one junction end. V is TRBV7-9 and J is TRBJ2-1; 11 nucleotides align to TRBD2. CDR3 length: 15 residues. CDR1 and CDR2 (germline): SEHNR, FQNEAQ (reference sequence). The CDR3 reads CASSMVAGGLDERFF. In DNA form, the CDR3 reads TGTGCCAGCAGCATGGTAGCGGGGGGGCTGGATGAGCGGTTCTTC.

The CDR3 DNA reads as TGTGCCAGCAGCGTAGCTGGAGGCACCGGGGAGCTGTTTTTT. Protein product: CASSVAGGTGELFF. This chain connects TRBV9 to TRBJ2-2, with D possibly TRBD2 on 5 matching bases. This CDR3 contains 14 residues. The ends were cut back, 0 bases at V and 4 bases at J, with 7 bases in the middle. CDR1 is SGDLS, CDR2 YYNGEE, per germline.

There are many counts of this clonotype. The chain is built from TRBV2 and TRBJ2-7; D is possibly TRBD1 or TRBD2 (5 bases each). The CDR3 has 13 residues. The germline V gene has CDR1 SNHLY and CDR2 FYNNEI. V gave up 6 bases and J gave up 12 bases, with 21 bases separating them. The CDR3 DNA is TGTGCCAGCAGGACGGGGCTACTACCTTTATGGTACTTC. It codes for CASRTGLLPLWYF.

The V and J genes are TRBV7-2 and TRBJ1-3; D is possibly TRBD1 (6 bases). The CDR3 has 15 amino acids. V dropped 4 bases and J dropped 11 bases, with 21 bases sitting between them. Germline-derived CDR1 and CDR2 are SGHTA and FQGNSA. In nucleotides, the CDR3 is TGTGCCAGCAGCTCCTACAGGGCTCCACCTGGCCCCATATATTTT. It encodes CASSSYRAPPGPIYF.

The sample holds a few counts of this clonotype. This clone may be a read error of a much larger clone one base away. The rearrangement joins TRBV9 to TRBJ1-4; 12 bases line up with TRBD1. The CDR3 has 17 amino acids. Germline trimming cut 4 bases from V and 7 bases from J; bases unmatched to any gene: 11. The germline V gene encodes CDR1 SGDLS and CDR2 YYNGEE. This chain's CDR3 is CASSLSTGTGGREKLFF. The CDR3 DNA reads TGTGCCAGCAGCCTCTCAACCGGGACAGGGGGCCGTGAAAAACTGTTTTTT.

There are many counts of this clonotype. The chain links TRBV29-1 to TRBJ2-3, with 9 bases lining up with TRBD1. With V trimmed by 4 bases and J by 4 bases, 6 bases remained unmatched. Germline V CDR1 and CDR2: SQVTM, ANQGSEA. The CDR3 has 14 amino acids. CDR3 coding DNA: TGCAGCGTTGTACCGGGACAGGGAGCAGATACGCAGTATTTT. Translated, it gives CSVVPGQGADTQYF.

This clonotype has only a few counts. One base away lies a much larger clone, so this may be a sequencing read error. The V and J genes are TRBV12-3 or TRBV12-4 and TRBJ2-7; weak D call: TRBD2 (6 bases). The V end lost 3 bases, the J end lost 7 bases, and 16 bases lay between the germline ends. CDR3 length: 14 residues. The DNA for the CDR3 is TGTGCCAGCAGTTTGGAGACTAGAGTCAATGAGCAGTACTTC. It is translated as CASSLETRVNEQYF.

This clonotype was observed at least ten times. CDR3 DNA sequence: TGTGCCAGCAGCCCCGGGACAGGGGTGGACTATGGCTACACCTTC. Amino acid sequence: CASSPGTGVDYGYTF. The J gene is TRBJ1-2, the V gene TRBV5-6; 10 positions agree with TRBD1. The germline gives CDR1 SGHDT, CDR2 YYEEEE. V lost 4 bases and J lost 3; bases outside the gene matches: 6. The CDR3 covers 15 residues.

A word on this clonotype: Since no conserved phenylalanine or tryptophan closes the CDR3, a read error is the likely cause. The chain carries TRBV13 and TRBJ1-6; TRBD1 is a possible D gene (6 bases). Trimming removed 6 bases from V and 4 bases from J, with 13 bases in between. CDR1 and CDR2 from the germline V gene are PRHDT and FYEKMQ (reference sequence). The CDR3 sequence is 15 residues long. CDR3 coding DNA: TGTGCCAGCAGGTCCAACAGGGCGTATAATTCACCCCTCCACTTG. Protein product: CASRSNRAYNSPLHL.

As to this clonotype: The DNA is left out, because the CDR3 cannot be placed on it with certainty; the CDR3 is given as TCRdb lists it. V and J are TRBV20-1 and TRBJ1-2; the table's D call TRBD1 went unverified against the DNA. The germline V gene has CDR1 DFQATT and CDR2 SNEGSKA (reference sequence). The CDR3 has 13 amino acids, counting both end residues. The CDR3 sequence is CSAGTGGSYGCTF.

Worth noting for this clonotype: Possible read error: a much larger clone is one base away. The rearrangement joins TRBV12-3 or TRBV12-4 to TRBJ1-4; 9 bases are a match to TRBD1. The CDR3 has 14 amino acids. DNA for the CDR3: TGTGCCAGCAGCCCGACAGGGGGTAATGAAAAACGGTTTTTT. As protein: CASSPTGGNEKRFF.

The chain joins TRBV6-4 to TRBJ2-1, with 9 bases identical to TRBD2. Trimming removed 3 bases from V and 6 bases from J; junction bases left unmatched: 3. This CDR3 has 14 residues. CDR1 is MRHNA and CDR2 is SNTAGT in the germline V gene. In nucleotides, the CDR3 is TGTGCCAGCAGTGAAGGCGGGGGGGCCAATGAGCAGTTCTTC. Its protein product is CASSEGGGANEQFF.

The rearrangement uses TRBV20-1 and TRBJ2-7; D might be TRBD1 (6 bases). The CDR3 sequence is 16 residues long. Germline V gene lookup returns CDR1 DFQATT and CDR2 SNEGSKA (reference sequence). Trimming took off 3 bases at V and 0 bases at J, with 18 bases between the two ends. The CDR3 sequence: CSARDSYVLPSYEQYF. The CDR3 bases are TGCAGTGCTAGGGACAGTTACGTCCTTCCCTCCTACGAGCAGTACTTC.

This clonotype was counted a few times. V gene TRBV2 combines with J gene TRBJ1-2; 8 bases map to TRBD1. The CDR3 runs 13 residues. CDR1 is SNHLY and CDR2 is FYNNEI in the germline V gene. The ends lost 6 bases at V and 8 bases at J; junction bases unmatched: 8. In nucleotides, the CDR3 is TGTGCCAGCAGGCCGACAGGGGCACAAGGCTACACCTTC. It specifies CASRPTGAQGYTF.